A selection of T cell receptor beta chains follows, all from one sample in a study of T cells in localized non-small cell lung cancer. TCRdb keeps only in-frame clones here, not all; method: immunoSEQ multiplex PCR. The repertoire holds approximately 20,000 clones, with under 95% as singletons. This specimen was peripheral blood, taken before any cancer treatment. These receptors were taken from a male donor at least 60 years old with stage I squamous cell lung carcinoma. CDR3s include the opening cysteine and the closing phenylalanine or tryptophan. D genes are given only for firm matches. Some rows mark clone size as missing; the rest say once, few, many or name a class of expanded clone.

clone_size: once; d_call: .; j_call: TRBJ2-3; v_call: TRBV6-6; cdr3_aa: CASVGSGTDTQYF; cdr3_nt: TGTGCCAGCGTCGGAAGCGGCACAGATACGCAGTATTTT
clone_size: .; d_call: .; j_call: TRBJ2-5; v_call: TRBV7-2; cdr3_aa: CASSQLGGRQETQYF; cdr3_nt: TGTGCCAGCAGTCAATTGGGGGGCAGACAAGAGACCCAGTACTTC
clone_size: .; d_call: .; j_call: TRBJ2-7; v_call: TRBV28; cdr3_aa: CASSLEGSGSYEQYF; cdr3_nt: TGTGCCAGCAGTTTAGAAGGGTCGGGCTCCTACGAGCAGTACTTC
clone_size: .; d_call: TRBD2; j_call: TRBJ2-7; v_call: TRBV2; cdr3_aa: CASSVEREESEQYF; cdr3_nt: TGTGCCAGCAGTGTAGAGCGGGAGGAATCCGAGCAGTACTTC
clone_size: .; d_call: .; j_call: TRBJ2-1; v_call: TRBV7-3; cdr3_aa: CASSLTPPGGRNEQFF; cdr3_nt: TGTGCCAGCAGCTTAACCCCACCCGGGGGGCGCAATGAGCAGTTCTTC
clone_size: .; d_call: .; j_call: TRBJ1-2; v_call: TRBV4-3; cdr3_aa: CASSQDPGGYTF; cdr3_nt: TGCGCCAGCAGCCAAGATCCGGGGGGCTACACCTTC
clone_size: .; d_call: .; j_call: TRBJ2-7; v_call: TRBV28; cdr3_aa: CASSVHSAPTPYEQYF; cdr3_nt: TGTGCCAGCAGTGTGCATTCGGCCCCGACCCCCTACGAGCAGTACTTC
clone_size: .; d_call: .; j_call: TRBJ1-1; v_call: TRBV5-1; cdr3_aa: CATHKGGTVNTEAFF; cdr3_nt: TGCGCCACGCATAAGGGAGGGACGGTGAACACTGAAGCTTTCTTT
clone_size: .; d_call: TRBD2; j_call: TRBJ2-2; v_call: TRBV5-4; cdr3_aa: CASSLGGVSGKSTGELFF; cdr3_nt: TGTGCCAGCAGCTTGGGGGGGGTTAGCGGGAAGTCCACCGGGGAGCTGTTTTTT
clone_size: .; d_call: TRBD2; j_call: TRBJ2-1; v_call: TRBV4-3; cdr3_aa: CASSQGAGGPDNEQFF; cdr3_nt: TGCGCCAGCAGCCAAGGTGCGGGAGGGCCGGACAATGAGCAGTTCTTC
clone_size: once; d_call: .; j_call: TRBJ1-1; v_call: TRBV11-1; cdr3_aa: CASSFPGSGKAFF; cdr3_nt: TGTGCCAGCAGCTTCCCGGGTTCAGGGAAAGCTTTCTTT
clone_size: .; d_call: .; j_call: TRBJ2-5; v_call: TRBV9; cdr3_aa: CASSVYVSNQETQYF; cdr3_nt: TGTGCCAGCAGCGTTTATGTTTCCAACCAAGAGACCCAGTACTTC
clone_size: .; d_call: .; j_call: TRBJ2-5; v_call: TRBV5-1; cdr3_aa: CASSLSGTRETQYF; cdr3_nt: TGCGCCAGCAGCTTGTCAGGGACCCGAGAGACCCAGTACTTC
clone_size: .; d_call: .; j_call: TRBJ2-2; v_call: TRBV7-9; cdr3_aa: CASSHRTEANTGELFF; cdr3_nt: TGTGCCAGCAGTCATCGGACAGAAGCTAACACCGGGGAGCTGTTTTTT
clone_size: .; d_call: TRBD1; j_call: TRBJ2-2; v_call: TRBV6-5; cdr3_aa: CASSYAGGRNGELFF; cdr3_nt: TGTGCCAGCAGTTACGCAGGGGGTCGTAACGGGGAGCTGTTTTTT
clone_size: .; d_call: TRBD1; j_call: TRBJ1-4; v_call: TRBV29-1; cdr3_aa: CSALSPGQVKLFF; cdr3_nt: TGCAGCGCCCTCAGTCCGGGACAGGTAAAACTGTTTTTT
clone_size: .; d_call: TRBD2; j_call: TRBJ2-1; v_call: TRBV9; cdr3_aa: CASSVEPSGRYNEQFF; cdr3_nt: TGTGCCAGCAGCGTAGAGCCTAGCGGGAGATACAATGAGCAGTTCTTC
clone_size: few; d_call: .; j_call: TRBJ2-7; v_call: TRBV2; cdr3_aa: CASRRRGHGDSYEQYF; cdr3_nt: TGTGCCAGCAGGCGGCGGGGACACGGAGATTCCTACGAGCAGTACTTC
clone_size: .; d_call: .; j_call: TRBJ2-5; v_call: TRBV5-5; cdr3_aa: CASTQMVNETQYF; cdr3_nt: TGTGCCAGCACCCAGATGGTCAATGAGACCCAGTACTTC
clone_size: .; d_call: .; j_call: TRBJ2-1; v_call: TRBV2; cdr3_aa: CAAGAGNEQFF; cdr3_nt: TGTGCAGCCGGAGCTGGGAATGAGCAGTTCTTC
clone_size: few; d_call: .; j_call: TRBJ1-1; v_call: TRBV7-7; cdr3_aa: CASSEGGGRAFF; cdr3_nt: TGTGCCAGCAGCGAAGGAGGGGGGAGGGCTTTCTTT
clone_size: .; d_call: .; j_call: TRBJ2-7; v_call: TRBV27; cdr3_aa: CASSEGPTYEQYF; cdr3_nt: TGTGCCAGCAGTGAGGGTCCTACCTACGAGCAGTACTTC
clone_size: .; d_call: TRBD2; j_call: TRBJ2-7; v_call: TRBV5-4; cdr3_aa: CASSPGLAGAGPTYEQYF; cdr3_nt: TGTGCCAGCAGCCCGGGACTAGCGGGAGCAGGTCCCACCTACGAGCAGTACTTC
clone_size: .; d_call: TRBD1; j_call: TRBJ1-1; v_call: TRBV28; cdr3_aa: CASSIWTGGPTEAFF; cdr3_nt: TGTGCCAGCAGTATCTGGACAGGGGGGCCCACTGAAGCTTTCTTT
clone_size: once; d_call: .; j_call: TRBJ2-7; v_call: TRBV7-2; cdr3_aa: CASSLEGWSGEQYF; cdr3_nt: TGTGCCAGCAGCTTGGAGGGGTGGTCGGGCGAGCAGTACTTC
clone_size: once; d_call: TRBD2; j_call: TRBJ2-1; v_call: TRBV7-9; cdr3_aa: CASSLQGLAGDEQFF; cdr3_nt: TGTGCCAGCAGCTTACAGGGACTAGCGGGTGATGAGCAGTTCTTC
clone_size: .; d_call: .; j_call: TRBJ1-1; v_call: TRBV7-9; cdr3_aa: CASSLSALGDTEAFF; cdr3_nt: TGTGCCAGCAGCTTATCGGCTCTAGGGGATACTGAAGCTTTCTTT
clone_size: .; d_call: .; j_call: TRBJ1-5; v_call: TRBV19; cdr3_aa: CASSIWGNPSPQHF; cdr3_nt: TGTGCCAGTAGTATTTGGGGGAATCCCAGTCCCCAGCATTTT
clone_size: .; d_call: .; j_call: TRBJ2-5; v_call: TRBV19; cdr3_aa: CASKGGYDGTQYF; cdr3_nt: TGTGCCAGTAAAGGGGGGTACGATGGGACCCAGTACTTC
clone_size: .; d_call: .; j_call: TRBJ2-1; v_call: TRBV30; cdr3_aa: CAWSEGRVNEQFF; cdr3_nt: TGTGCCTGGAGTGAAGGGCGCGTGAATGAGCAGTTCTTC
clone_size: .; d_call: TRBD2; j_call: TRBJ2-5; v_call: TRBV30; cdr3_aa: CAWSEGGLQETQYF; cdr3_nt: TGTGCCTGGAGTGAGGGAGGGCTACAAGAGACCCAGTACTTC
clone_size: .; d_call: TRBD2; j_call: TRBJ2-3; v_call: TRBV28; cdr3_aa: CASTPLGLAGTTQYF; cdr3_nt: TGTGCCAGCACTCCTCTGGGACTAGCGGGAACTACGCAGTATTTT
clone_size: .; d_call: TRBD1; j_call: TRBJ2-5; v_call: TRBV18; cdr3_aa: CASSPRTGGQQAGETQYF; cdr3_nt: TGTGCCAGCTCACCTCGGACAGGGGGCCAACAAGCAGGGGAGACCCAGTACTTC
clone_size: once; d_call: TRBD2; j_call: TRBJ2-5; v_call: TRBV29-1; cdr3_aa: CSVDGLAVQPGVPETQYF; cdr3_nt: TGCAGCGTTGACGGACTAGCGGTCCAACCAGGGGTCCCAGAGACCCAGTACTTC